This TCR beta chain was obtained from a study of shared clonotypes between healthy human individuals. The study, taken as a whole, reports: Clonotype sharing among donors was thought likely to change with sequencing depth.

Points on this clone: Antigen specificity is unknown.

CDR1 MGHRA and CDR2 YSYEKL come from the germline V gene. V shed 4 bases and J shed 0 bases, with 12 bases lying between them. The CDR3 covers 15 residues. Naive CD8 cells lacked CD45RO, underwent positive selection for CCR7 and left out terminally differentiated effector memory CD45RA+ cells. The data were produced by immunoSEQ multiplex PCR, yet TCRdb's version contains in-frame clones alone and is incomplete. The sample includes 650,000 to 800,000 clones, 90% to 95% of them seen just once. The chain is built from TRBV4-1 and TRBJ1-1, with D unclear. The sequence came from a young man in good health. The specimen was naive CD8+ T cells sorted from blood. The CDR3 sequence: CASSPINNMNTEAFF. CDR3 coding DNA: TGCGCCAGCAGCCCCATCAATAATATGAACACTGAAGCTTTCTTT.